This T cell receptor beta chain was found in a study of blood T cell repertoires in COVID-19. About the research overall: Samples representing acute and convalescent COVID-19 were sourced from the United States, Italy and Spain.

Original analysis: How many nucleated cells were present was estimated from reference gene primer amplification. Clones were read by immunoSEQ multiplex PCR, and TCRdb kept only the in-frame ones, dropping some. V and J calls and clone size are those listed in that table; D and trimming were worked out from the DNA. The table shows more than 200,000 clones, with more than 85% occurring only once. Germline CDR1 SGHAT, CDR2 FQNNGV. The V end was cut by 4 bases, the J end by 4 bases, with 13 bases between. The CDR3 is 14 residues long. The rearrangement uses TRBV11-2 and TRBJ1-2; D is undetermined. The TCR originated in a woman aged 50 to 60 with COVID-19, enrolled during active disease. Source material: peripheral blood. The CDR3 region has the DNA TGTGCCAGCAGCTCCCTGGTCGGAGGCTATGGCTACACCTTC. It encodes CASSSLVGGYGYTF.